Only a few counts were recorded for the clone carrying this T cell receptor beta chain. The CDR3 has 13 residues. Trimming took off 5 bases at V and 5 bases at J, with 13 bases between the two ends. Germline V CDR1 and CDR2: SQVTM, ANQGSEA. This sample was included in a study of CD8 T cells in ankylosing spondylitis. It was by quantitative 5'-RACE with molecular barcodes that TCR beta libraries were made. MiXCR, run by TCRdb on the 5' RACE reads, gives a single entry per CDR3 protein. The table shows about 150,000 distinct CDR3 sequences, with under 45% occurring only once. This sequence originates from a male donor with ankylosing spondylitis. Sequenced sample: synovial fluid, either unsorted or a sorted T cell fraction (not recorded which). The chain is built from TRBV29-1 and TRBJ2-1, with D perhaps matching TRBD1 (6 bases). The CDR3 DNA is TGCAGCGTTCGCTCCGGGACAAACAATGAGCAGTTCTTC. Amino acids: CSVRSGTNNEQFF.